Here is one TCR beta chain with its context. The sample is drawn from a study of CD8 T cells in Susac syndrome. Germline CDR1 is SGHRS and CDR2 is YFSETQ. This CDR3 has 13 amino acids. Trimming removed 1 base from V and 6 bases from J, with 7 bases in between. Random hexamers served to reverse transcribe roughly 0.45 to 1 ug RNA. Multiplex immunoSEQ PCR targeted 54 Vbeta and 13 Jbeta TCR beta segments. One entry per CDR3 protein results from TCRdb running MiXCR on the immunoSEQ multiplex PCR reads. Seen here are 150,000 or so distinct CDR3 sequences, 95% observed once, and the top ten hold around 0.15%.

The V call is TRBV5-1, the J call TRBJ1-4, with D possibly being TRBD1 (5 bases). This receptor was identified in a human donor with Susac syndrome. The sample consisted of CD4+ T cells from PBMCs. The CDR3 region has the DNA TGCGCCAGCAGCTTGACAGGAGATGAAAAACTGTTTTTT. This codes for CASSLTGDEKLFF.